The following is a TCR beta chain sequence with its context. There are 15 residues in the CDR3. Germline values: CDR1 MNHEY, CDR2 SMNVEV (reference sequence). Trimming removed 5 bases from V and 2 bases from J; junction bases left unmatched: 5. The record originates from a study of blood T cell repertoires in COVID-19. Study details: The United States, Italy and Spain provided the acute and convalescent COVID-19 samples.

Assay: immunoSEQ multiplex PCR; the TCRdb copy retains only in-frame clones and omits some. The sample yields 200,000 or so clones, 79% seen once. The chain recombines TRBV27 with TRBJ2-2, with 7 bases lining up with TRBD2. Sequencing used peripheral blood. The receptor was derived from a man between 60 and 75 years old with active or convalescent COVID-19. This CDR3 is CASSLSGRNTGELFF. CDR3 sequence (DNA): TGTGCCAGCAGTCTTAGCGGGCGAAACACCGGGGAGCTGTTTTTT.